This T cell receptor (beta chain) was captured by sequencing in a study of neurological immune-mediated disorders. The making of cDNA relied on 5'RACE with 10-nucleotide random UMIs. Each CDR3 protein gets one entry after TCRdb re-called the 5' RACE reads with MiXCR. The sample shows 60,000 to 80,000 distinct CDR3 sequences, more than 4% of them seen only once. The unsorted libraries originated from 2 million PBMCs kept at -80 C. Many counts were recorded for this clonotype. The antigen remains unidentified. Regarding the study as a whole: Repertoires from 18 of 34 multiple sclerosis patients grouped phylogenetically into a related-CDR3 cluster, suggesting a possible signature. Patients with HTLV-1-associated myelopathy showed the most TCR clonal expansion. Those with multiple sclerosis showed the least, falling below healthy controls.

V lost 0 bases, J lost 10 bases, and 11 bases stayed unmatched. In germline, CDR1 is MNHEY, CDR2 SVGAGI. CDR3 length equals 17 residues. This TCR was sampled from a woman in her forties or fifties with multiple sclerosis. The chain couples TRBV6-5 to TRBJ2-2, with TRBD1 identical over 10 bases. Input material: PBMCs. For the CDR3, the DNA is TGTGCCAGCAGTTACTCGATCTCCTCTGACAGGGGGCAGGAGCTGTTTTTT. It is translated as CASSYSISSDRGQELFF.